This T cell receptor (beta chain) was identified in a study of identical twins. Study observations and caveats: Insertions ran lower in abundant cord blood beta clonotypes, though not in memory repertoires. Invariant MAIT and iNKT cells could partly confound zero-insertion analyses. These conclusions were based on statistical analysis (cross-sectional, not following the same donors).

The sample holds many counts of this clonotype. Its antigen is not identified. TCRdb reprocessed the 5' RACE reads with MiXCR, giving one entry per CDR3 protein. The sample records a few hundred thousand distinct CDR3 sequences, 18% being singletons. Source material: naive T cells sorted from blood. This TCR came from a man in his forties or fifties in good health.

Written as DNA, the CDR3 is TGTGCCACAGACAGGGACCACGAGCAGTACTTC. This encodes CATDRDHEQYF. The chain combines TRBV28 with TRBJ2-7; 7 bases fit TRBD1. Germline CDR1 is MDHEN and CDR2 is SYDVKM. V trimming: 10 bases; J trimming: 5 bases; junction bases outside the gene matches: 5. The CDR3 sequence is 11 residues long.